This T cell receptor (beta chain) was captured by sequencing in a study of blood T cell repertoires in COVID-19. Overall study context: Donors in the United States, Italy and Spain gave samples during acute or convalescent COVID-19.

CDR3 length: 15 residues. CDR1 and CDR2 from the germline V gene are SGHNT and YYREEE (reference sequence). Trimming removed 0 bases from V and 9 bases from J; junction bases left unmatched: 4. Resolution of symptoms, clearance, or two negative PCRs was present in recovered Cohort 3 donors. Clones were sequenced by immunoSEQ multiplex PCR, and TCRdb holds only the in-frame ones, with some missing. The sample holds roughly 290,000 clones, 70% to 90% seen once. The sequence came from a woman aged 25 to 39 who had recovered from COVID-19. The material sequenced was PBMCs or T cells enriched from blood (not recorded which). The chain links TRBV5-4 to TRBJ2-1; 12 nucleotides align to TRBD1. CDR3 in amino acids: CASSLAGTGGVEQFF. The CDR3 nucleotides are TGTGCCAGCAGCTTGGCCGGGACAGGGGGCGTTGAGCAGTTCTTC.